These 5 T cell receptor beta chains originate from one sample sequenced in a study of T-cell reconstitution after alpha-beta-depleted transplantation in children. Preparing the TCRbeta library involved the use of unique molecular identifiers. TCRdb recomputed calls from the PCR reads with MiXCR, one row per CDR3 protein. The table includes 300,000 or so distinct CDR3 sequences, over 20% detected once. Sequenced here: PBMCs, mostly from graft donor cells, sampled 180 days after TCRalphabeta/CD19-depleted stem cell transplant. The receptor source for this set is a male patient aged 5 to 17 who had a stem cell transplant for acute lymphoblastic leukemia, so the T cells may come from the graft donor.

This clonotype was seen more than once but under ten times. The chain employs TRBV7-2 and TRBJ2-3; 8 positions match TRBD2. V trimming: 3 bases; J trimming: 4 bases; junction bases outside the gene matches: 0. CDR1 is SGHTA and CDR2 is FQGNSA in the germline V gene. The CDR3 length is 13 residues. The DNA for the CDR3 is TGTGCCAGCAGCTTCGGGGGGGCAGATACGCAGTATTTT. Translated: CASSFGGADTQYF.

The chain employs TRBV29-1 and TRBJ2-3; TRBD2 is a possible D gene (7 bases). The CDR3 is 13 amino acids. V was clipped by 5 bases and J by 3 bases, with 12 bases between them. The germline gives CDR1 SQVTM, CDR2 ANQGSEA. The CDR3 nucleotides are TGCAGCGTTAGAAGGGGGGGTACAGATACGCAGTATTTT. This encodes CSVRRGGTDTQYF.

The rearrangement joins TRBV13 to TRBJ2-7; 12 nucleotides line up with TRBD2. The CDR3 sequence is 17 residues long. Germline-derived CDR1 and CDR2 are PRHDT and FYEKMQ (reference sequence). The V and J ends lost 3 bases and 0 bases, in that order; junction bases with no gene match: 6. CDR3 DNA: TGTGCCAGCAGCTTGGCCGTGACTAGCGGGAGCTCCTACGAGCAGTACTTC. It yields the protein CASSLAVTSGSSYEQYF.

As to this clonotype: One end of the junction fails to match germline, which may point to a read error. The chain employs TRBV20-1 and TRBJ2-2; 9 nucleotides agree with TRBD2. The germline CDR1 and CDR2 sequences are DFQATT and SNEGSKA (reference sequence). The CDR3 has 18 residues. The CDR3 loop reads CCARRGPIAGGPAGELFF. DNA for the CDR3: TGCTGTGCTAGACGGGGTCCGATTGCGGGAGGGCCCGCCGGGGAGCTGTTTTTT.

The table lists this clonotype with a few counts. The gene calls are TRBV7-3 and TRBJ2-1, with 8 bases fitting TRBD2. In germline, CDR1 is SGHTA, CDR2 FQGTGA. Germline trimming cut 4 bases from V and 0 bases from J; bases unmatched to any gene: 8. The CDR3 covers 17 residues. The CDR3 bases are TGTGCCAGCAGCTACTCTTTAGCGGGGAGCTCCTACAATGAGCAGTTCTTC. This sequence encodes CASSYSLAGSSYNEQFF.